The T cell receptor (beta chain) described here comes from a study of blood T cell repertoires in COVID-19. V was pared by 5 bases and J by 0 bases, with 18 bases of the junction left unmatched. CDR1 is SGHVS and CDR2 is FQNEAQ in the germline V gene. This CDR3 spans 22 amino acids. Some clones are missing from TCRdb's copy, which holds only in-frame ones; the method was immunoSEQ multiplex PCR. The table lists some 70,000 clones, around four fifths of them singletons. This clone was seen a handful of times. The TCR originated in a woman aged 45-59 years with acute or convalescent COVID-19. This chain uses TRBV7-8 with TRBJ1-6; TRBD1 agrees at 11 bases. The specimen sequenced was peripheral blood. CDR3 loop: CASSPDRGHTLPAGSYNSPLHF. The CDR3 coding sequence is TGTGCCAGCAGCCCGGACAGGGGGCATACGCTCCCTGCTGGCTCCTATAATTCACCCCTCCACTTT.